This TCR beta chain comes out of a study of early T cells in non-severe SARS-CoV-2 infection. This clonotype was seen at least ten times. The germline V gene encodes CDR1 SGHDT and CDR2 YYEEEE. CDR3 length equals 14 residues. Trimming cost V 6 bases and J 4 bases, with 11 bases left between them. Each CDR3 protein is one row after TCRdb ran MiXCR on the 5' RACE reads. The profile shows around 82,000 distinct CDR3 sequences, roughly 14% of them singletons. The gene calls are TRBV5-6 and TRBJ2-6; D gene unclear. This TCR was recovered from an adult who was a healthcare worker with PCR-confirmed SARS-CoV-2 infection or an uninfected control (not recorded which). The sequenced material came from whole blood. The DNA for the CDR3 is TGTGCCAGCACCCTCCCGGCGGGGGCCAACGTCCTGACTTTC. Translating it yields CASTLPAGANVLTF.